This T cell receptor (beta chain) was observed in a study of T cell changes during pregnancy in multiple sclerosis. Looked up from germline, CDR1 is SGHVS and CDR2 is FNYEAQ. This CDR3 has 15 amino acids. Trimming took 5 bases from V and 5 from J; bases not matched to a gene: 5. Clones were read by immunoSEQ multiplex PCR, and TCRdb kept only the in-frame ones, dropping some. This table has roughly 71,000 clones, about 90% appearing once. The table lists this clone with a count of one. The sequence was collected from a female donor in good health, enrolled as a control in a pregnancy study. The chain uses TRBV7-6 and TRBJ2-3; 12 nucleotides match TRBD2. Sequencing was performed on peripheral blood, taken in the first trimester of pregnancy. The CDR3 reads CASSPTSGRQDTQYF. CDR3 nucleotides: TGTGCCAGCAGCCCGACTAGCGGGAGACAAGATACGCAGTATTTT.